This T cell receptor beta chain originates from a study of blood T cells in healthy people across ages. The study, taken as a whole, reports: Getting older went along with TCR beta diversity per million T cells dropping roughly linearly. Compared with aged donors, long-lived donors showed fewer expanded clones, suggesting selection. Expanded clonotype shifts may have been confounded, as the donors had an unknown CMV status.

The second PCR ran about 6 to 12 cycles with a sample-barcoded 5' primer and J-beta primers. TCRdb re-called the 5' RACE reads with MiXCR, one entry per CDR3 protein. This table has more than 700,000 distinct CDR3 sequences, about 55% appearing once. Samples each yielded at least 6 micrograms of total RNA. This clonotype showed up just once. Antigen specificity is unknown. The TCR was taken from an elderly man in good health. The sequenced material came from blood.

The CDR3 DNA reads as TGTGCCAGCAGTTTATTCGGCGAAGCGCGGGAGCAGTACTTC. Its translation is CASSLFGEAREQYF. This rearrangement joins TRBV12-3 or TRBV12-4 to TRBJ2-4; 7 nucleotides match TRBD2. Losses at the gene ends were 2 bases for V and 13 bases for J; bases not matched to a gene: 11. This CDR3 contains 14 residues.